The entry that follows covers one TCR beta chain sequence. The record originates from a study of shared clonotypes between healthy human individuals. Germline assignment: CDR1 SEHNR and CDR2 FQNEAQ (reference sequence). The CDR3 extends over 19 amino acids. Trimming cost V 3 bases and J 4 bases, with 27 bases left between them. Sorted-subset replicate PCRs used about 200 ng of genomic DNA. This amount corresponded to about 30,000 T cell genomes. TCRdb keeps only in-frame clones here, not all; method: immunoSEQ multiplex PCR. This sample yields approximately 1.1 million clones, of which about 84% are seen a single time; more than 0.5% belongs to the top ten.

The receptor was derived from a man in his late teens or twenties in good health. Some clones in this sample may be carry-over from other donors' samples. V gene TRBV7-9 combines with J gene TRBJ1-1; D might be TRBD1 (5 bases). Sequencing input: memory CD4+ T cells from PBMCs. Subset in this sample: CD45RA-negative fraction. The CDR3 DNA is TGTGCCAGCAGCTTTTATGGTGCGTGGGGGAAGAGACGTAGCACTGAAGCTTTCTTT. Protein sequence: CASSFYGAWGKRRSTEAFF.